Listed here is a single T cell receptor (beta chain). The antigen remains unidentified. The V and J ends lost 5 bases and 2 bases, in that order; junction bases with no gene match: 7. The CDR3 covers 16 residues. Germline CDR1 is MNHEY and CDR2 is SVGEGT. The data originate from a study of T cell responses to AZD1222 COVID-19 vaccine. Turning to the study itself: Second-dose schedules of about 4 or about 12 weeks were combined.

Assay used: immunoSEQ multiplex PCR; TCRdb lists only in-frame clones, some missing. The sample contains fewer than 150,000 clones, more than 75% of which appear only once. Study observations and caveats: Close to half of all spike-specific TCRs reportedly target regions of the variants that are unmutated. Just a handful of AZD1222 recipients were seropositive at baseline. Vaccine-associated CD4 TCRs ranged over spike, dominating at 160-218 and 743-854.

The chain has TRBV6-2 or TRBV6-3 and TRBJ1-5, with TRBD1 matching over 9 bases. The specimen was peripheral blood, collected on day 0 of AZD1222 vaccination. The receptor's source is an adult in good health. The CDR3 DNA follows: TGTGCCAGCAGTACCGGACAGGGGTTGGGCAATCAGCCCCAGCATTTT. Its protein is CASSTGQGLGNQPQHF.